Given below is one T cell receptor beta chain in context. The germline V gene has CDR1 MDHEN and CDR2 SYDVKM. The trim removed 1 base at V and 5 bases at J, leaving 14 bases unmatched. This CDR3 is 18 amino acids long. These data come from a study of early T cells in non-severe SARS-CoV-2 infection. A single record per CDR3 protein comes from TCRdb applying MiXCR to the 5' RACE reads. The sample includes some 77,000 distinct CDR3 sequences, about a sixth seen only once; the top ten take 2.9%. What was sequenced was whole blood. The chain combines TRBV28 with TRBJ2-5; TRBD2 matches at 9 bases. The source is an adult who was a healthcare worker with PCR-confirmed SARS-CoV-2 infection or an uninfected control (not recorded which). The CDR3 protein is CASSLSGVILAGPETQYF. The CDR3 DNA reads TGTGCCAGCAGTTTATCGGGGGTGATTCTAGCGGGACCTGAGACCCAGTACTTC.